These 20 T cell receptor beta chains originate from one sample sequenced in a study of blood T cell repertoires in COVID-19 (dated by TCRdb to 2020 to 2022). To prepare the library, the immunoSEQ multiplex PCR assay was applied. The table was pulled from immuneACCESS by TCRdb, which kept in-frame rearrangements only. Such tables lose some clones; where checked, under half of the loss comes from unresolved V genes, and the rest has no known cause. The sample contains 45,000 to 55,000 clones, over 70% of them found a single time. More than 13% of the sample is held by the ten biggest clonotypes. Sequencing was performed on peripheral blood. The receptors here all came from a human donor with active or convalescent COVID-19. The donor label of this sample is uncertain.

The CDR3 DNA reads TGCGCCAGCAGCTTGGGGACAGCGGAGGCTGAAGCTTTCTTT. It codes for CASSLGTAEAEAFF. V is TRBV5-1 and J is TRBJ1-1; TRBD1 might be the D (6 bases). Germline CDR1 is SGHRS and CDR2 is YFSETQ. This CDR3 region has 14 residues. Trimming took 0 bases from V and 6 from J, leaving 12 bases between them.

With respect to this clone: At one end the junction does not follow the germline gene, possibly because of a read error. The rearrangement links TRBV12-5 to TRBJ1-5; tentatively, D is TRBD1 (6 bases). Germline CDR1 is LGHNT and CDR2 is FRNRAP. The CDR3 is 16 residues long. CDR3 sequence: CARGLRVGGRGQPQHF. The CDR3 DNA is TGTGCTAGGGGTTTGCGCGTGGGGGGGCGGGGACAGCCCCAGCATTTT.

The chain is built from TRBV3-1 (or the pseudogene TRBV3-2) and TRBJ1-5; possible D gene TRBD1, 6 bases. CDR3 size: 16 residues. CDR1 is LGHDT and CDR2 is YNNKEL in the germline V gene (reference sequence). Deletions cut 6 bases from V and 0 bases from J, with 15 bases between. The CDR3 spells CASSPGGAYSNQPQHF. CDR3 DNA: TGTGCCAGCAGTCCCGGGGGGGCCTATAGCAATCAGCCCCAGCATTTT.

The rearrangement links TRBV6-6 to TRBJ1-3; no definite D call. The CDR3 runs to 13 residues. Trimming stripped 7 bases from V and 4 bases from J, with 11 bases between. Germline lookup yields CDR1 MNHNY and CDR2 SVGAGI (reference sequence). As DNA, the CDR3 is TGTGCCAGCATTGAACCCAGGGGAAACACCATATATTTT. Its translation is CASIEPRGNTIYF.

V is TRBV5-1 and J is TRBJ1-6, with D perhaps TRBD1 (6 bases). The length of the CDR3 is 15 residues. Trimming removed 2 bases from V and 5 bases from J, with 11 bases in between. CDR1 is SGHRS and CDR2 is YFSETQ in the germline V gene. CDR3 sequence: CASSLQGTDNSPLHF. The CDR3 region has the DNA TGCGCCAGCAGCTTACAGGGTACGGATAATTCACCCCTCCACTTT.

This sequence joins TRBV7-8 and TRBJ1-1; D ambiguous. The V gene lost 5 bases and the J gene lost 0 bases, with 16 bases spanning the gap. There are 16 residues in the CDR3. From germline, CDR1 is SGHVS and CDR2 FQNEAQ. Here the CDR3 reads CASSPGMSSMNTEAFF. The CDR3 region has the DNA TGTGCCAGCAGCCCGGGTATGAGCTCCATGAACACTGAAGCTTTCTTT.

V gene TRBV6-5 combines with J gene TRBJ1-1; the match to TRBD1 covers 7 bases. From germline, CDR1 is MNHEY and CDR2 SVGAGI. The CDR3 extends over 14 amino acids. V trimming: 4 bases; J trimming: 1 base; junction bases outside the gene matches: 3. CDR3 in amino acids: CASSFRGKNTEAFF. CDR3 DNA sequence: TGTGCCAGCAGTTTCAGGGGGAAGAACACTGAAGCTTTCTTT.

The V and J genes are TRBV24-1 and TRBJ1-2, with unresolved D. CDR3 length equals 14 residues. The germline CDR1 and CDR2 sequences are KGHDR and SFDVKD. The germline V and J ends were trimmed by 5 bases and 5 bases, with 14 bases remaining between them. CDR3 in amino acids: CATSGGSLLYGYTF. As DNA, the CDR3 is TGTGCCACCAGTGGCGGCAGCCTCTTATATGGCTACACCTTC.

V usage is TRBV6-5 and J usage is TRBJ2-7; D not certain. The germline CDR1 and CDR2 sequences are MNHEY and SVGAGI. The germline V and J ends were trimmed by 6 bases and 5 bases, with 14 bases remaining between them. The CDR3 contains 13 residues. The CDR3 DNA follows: TGTGCCAGCAGACTTTACCGGGTCCACGAGCAGTACTTC. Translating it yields CASRLYRVHEQYF.

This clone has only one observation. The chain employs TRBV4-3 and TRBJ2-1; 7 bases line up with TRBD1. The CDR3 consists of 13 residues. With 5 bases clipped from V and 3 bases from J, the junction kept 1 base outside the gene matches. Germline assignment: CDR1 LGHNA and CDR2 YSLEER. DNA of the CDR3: TGCGCCAGCAGCGGACAGGTCTACAATGAGCAGTTCTTC. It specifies CASSGQVYNEQFF.

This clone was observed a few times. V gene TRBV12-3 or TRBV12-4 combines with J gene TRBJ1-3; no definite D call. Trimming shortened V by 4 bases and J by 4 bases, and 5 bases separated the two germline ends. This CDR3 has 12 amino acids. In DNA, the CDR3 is TGTGCCAGCAGTTCACAGGGAAACACCATATATTTT. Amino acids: CASSSQGNTIYF.

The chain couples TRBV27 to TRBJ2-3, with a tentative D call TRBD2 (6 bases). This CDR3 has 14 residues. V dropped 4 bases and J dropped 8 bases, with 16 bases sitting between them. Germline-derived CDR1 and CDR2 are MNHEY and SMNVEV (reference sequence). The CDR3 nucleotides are TGTGCCAGCAGTTCGGGACTTGCGAGAGGTACGCAGTATTTT. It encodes CASSSGLARGTQYF.

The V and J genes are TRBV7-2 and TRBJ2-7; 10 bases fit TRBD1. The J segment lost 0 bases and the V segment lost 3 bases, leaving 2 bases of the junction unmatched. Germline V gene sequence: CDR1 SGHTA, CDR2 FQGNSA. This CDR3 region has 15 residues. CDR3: CASSLGQGTSYEQYF. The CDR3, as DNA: TGTGCCAGCAGCTTGGGACAGGGGACCTCCTACGAGCAGTACTTC.

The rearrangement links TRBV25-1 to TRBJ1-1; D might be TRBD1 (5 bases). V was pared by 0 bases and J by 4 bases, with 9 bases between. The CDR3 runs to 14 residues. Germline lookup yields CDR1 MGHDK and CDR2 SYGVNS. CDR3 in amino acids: CASSEYGRGTEAFF. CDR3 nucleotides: TGTGCCAGCAGTGAATATGGGAGGGGCACTGAAGCTTTCTTT.

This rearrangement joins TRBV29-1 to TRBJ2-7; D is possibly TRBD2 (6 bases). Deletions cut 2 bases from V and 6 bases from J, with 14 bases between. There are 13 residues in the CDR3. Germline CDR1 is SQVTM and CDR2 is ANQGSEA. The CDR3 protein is CSVESSGGGEQYF. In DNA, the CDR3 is TGCAGCGTTGAAAGTTCCGGGGGAGGCGAGCAGTACTTC.

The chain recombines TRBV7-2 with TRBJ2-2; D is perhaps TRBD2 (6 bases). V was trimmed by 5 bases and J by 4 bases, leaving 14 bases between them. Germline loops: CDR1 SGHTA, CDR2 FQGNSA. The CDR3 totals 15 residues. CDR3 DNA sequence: TGTGCCAGCAGCCCGACTAGGATTACCACCGGGGAGCTGTTTTTT. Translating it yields CASSPTRITTGELFF.

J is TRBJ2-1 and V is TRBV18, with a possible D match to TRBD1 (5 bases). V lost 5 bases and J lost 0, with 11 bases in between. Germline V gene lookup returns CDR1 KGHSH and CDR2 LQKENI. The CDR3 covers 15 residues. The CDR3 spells CASSVGASSYNEQFF. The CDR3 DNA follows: TGTGCCAGCTCAGTTGGGGCTAGCTCCTACAATGAGCAGTTCTTC.

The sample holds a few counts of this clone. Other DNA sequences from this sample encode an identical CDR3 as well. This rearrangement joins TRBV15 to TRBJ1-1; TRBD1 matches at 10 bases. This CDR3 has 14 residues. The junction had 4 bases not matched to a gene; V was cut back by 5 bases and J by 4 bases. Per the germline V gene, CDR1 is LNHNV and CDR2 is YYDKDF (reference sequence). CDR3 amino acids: CATSRGQGSTEAFF. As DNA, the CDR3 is TGTGCCACCAGCCGGGGACAGGGGAGCACTGAAGCTTTCTTT.

The CDR3, as DNA: TGTGCCAGCAGCTTTGGACAGAGTTTTAATGAAAAACTGTTTTTT. This gives the protein CASSFGQSFNEKLFF. V gene TRBV7-2 combines with J gene TRBJ1-4, with D possibly matching TRBD1 (6 bases). The germline V gene has CDR1 SGHTA and CDR2 FQGNSA. Trimming pared 3 bases from V and 4 bases from J, leaving 12 bases between. The CDR3 consists of 15 residues.

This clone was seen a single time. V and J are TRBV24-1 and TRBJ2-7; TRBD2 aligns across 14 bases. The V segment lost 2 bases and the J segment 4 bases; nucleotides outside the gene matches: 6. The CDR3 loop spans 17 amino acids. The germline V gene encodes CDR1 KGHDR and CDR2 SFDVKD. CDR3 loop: CATSDWGLAGASYEQYF. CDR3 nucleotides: TGTGCCACCAGTGATTGGGGACTAGCGGGAGCATCATACGAGCAGTACTTC.